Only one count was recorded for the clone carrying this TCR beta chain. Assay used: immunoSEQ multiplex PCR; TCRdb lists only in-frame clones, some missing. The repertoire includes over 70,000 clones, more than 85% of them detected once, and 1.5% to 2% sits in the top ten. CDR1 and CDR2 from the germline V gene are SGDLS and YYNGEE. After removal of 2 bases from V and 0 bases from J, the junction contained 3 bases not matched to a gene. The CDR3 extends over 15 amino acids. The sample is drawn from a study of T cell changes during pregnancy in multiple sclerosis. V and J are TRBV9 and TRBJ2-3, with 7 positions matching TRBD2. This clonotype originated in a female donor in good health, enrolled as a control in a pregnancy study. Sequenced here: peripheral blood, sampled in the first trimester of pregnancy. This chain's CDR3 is CASSVISGSTDTQYF. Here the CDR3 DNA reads TGTGCCAGCAGCGTGATTAGCGGGAGCACAGATACGCAGTATTTT. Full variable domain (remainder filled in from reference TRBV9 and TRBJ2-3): DSGVTQTPKHLITATGQRVTLRCSPRSGDLSVYWYQQSLDQGLQFLIQYYNGEERAKGNILERFSAQQFPDLHSELNLSSLELGDSALYFCASSVISGSTDTQYFGPGTRLTVL.